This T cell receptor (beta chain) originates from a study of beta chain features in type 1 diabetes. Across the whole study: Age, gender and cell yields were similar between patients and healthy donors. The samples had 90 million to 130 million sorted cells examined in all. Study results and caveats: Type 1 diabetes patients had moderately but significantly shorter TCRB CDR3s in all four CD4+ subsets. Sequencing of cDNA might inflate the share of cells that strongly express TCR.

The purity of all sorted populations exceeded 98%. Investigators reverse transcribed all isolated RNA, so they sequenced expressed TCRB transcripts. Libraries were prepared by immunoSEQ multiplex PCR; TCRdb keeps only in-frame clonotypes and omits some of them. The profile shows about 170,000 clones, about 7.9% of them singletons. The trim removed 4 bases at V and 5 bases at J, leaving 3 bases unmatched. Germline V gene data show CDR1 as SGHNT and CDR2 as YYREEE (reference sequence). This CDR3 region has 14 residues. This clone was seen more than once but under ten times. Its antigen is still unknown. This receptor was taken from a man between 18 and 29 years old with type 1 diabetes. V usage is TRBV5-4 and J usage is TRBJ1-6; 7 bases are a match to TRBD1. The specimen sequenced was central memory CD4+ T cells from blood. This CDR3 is CASSLGQHNSPLHF. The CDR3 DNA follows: TGTGCCAGCAGCCTGGGACAGCATAATTCACCCCTCCACTTT.